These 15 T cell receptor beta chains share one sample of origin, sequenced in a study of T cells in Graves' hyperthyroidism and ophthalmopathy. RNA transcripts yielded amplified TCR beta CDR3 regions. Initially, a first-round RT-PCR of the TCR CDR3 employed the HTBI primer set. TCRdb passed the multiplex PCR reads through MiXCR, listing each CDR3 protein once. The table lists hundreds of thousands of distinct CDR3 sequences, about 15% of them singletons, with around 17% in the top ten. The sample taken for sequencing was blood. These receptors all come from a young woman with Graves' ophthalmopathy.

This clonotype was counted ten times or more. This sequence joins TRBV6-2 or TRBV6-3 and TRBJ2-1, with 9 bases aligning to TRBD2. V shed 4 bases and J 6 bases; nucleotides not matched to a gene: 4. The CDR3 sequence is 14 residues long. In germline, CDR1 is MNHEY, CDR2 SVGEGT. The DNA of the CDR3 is TGTGCCAGCAGTTTGGGACTAGCCCTCAATGAGCAGTTCTTC. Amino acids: CASSLGLALNEQFF.

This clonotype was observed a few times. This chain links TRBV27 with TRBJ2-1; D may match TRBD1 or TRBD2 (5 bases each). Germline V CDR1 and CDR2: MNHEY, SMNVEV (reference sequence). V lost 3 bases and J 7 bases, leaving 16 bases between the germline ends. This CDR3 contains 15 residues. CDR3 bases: TGTGCCAGCAGTTTGCAGGGCCGGGACCATAATGAGCAGTTCTTC. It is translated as CASSLQGRDHNEQFF.

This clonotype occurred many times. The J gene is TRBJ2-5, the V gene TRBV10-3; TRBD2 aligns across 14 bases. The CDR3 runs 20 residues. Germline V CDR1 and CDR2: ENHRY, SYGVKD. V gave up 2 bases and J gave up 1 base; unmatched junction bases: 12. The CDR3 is CAISERSGTSGSTGQETQYF. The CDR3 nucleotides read TGTGCCATCAGTGAGCGTTCCGGGACTAGCGGGAGTACGGGCCAAGAGACCCAGTACTTC.

In nucleotides, the CDR3 is TGTGCCAGCAGTGGACTAGCGGGAGAATCATACAATGAGCAGTTCTTC. It translates to CASSGLAGESYNEQFF. This sequence joins TRBV2 and TRBJ2-1; 12 bases line up with TRBD2. Germline V gene data show CDR1 as SNHLY and CDR2 as FYNNEI. After removal of 4 bases from V and 4 bases from J, the junction contained 5 bases not matched to a gene. The CDR3 is 16 amino acids.

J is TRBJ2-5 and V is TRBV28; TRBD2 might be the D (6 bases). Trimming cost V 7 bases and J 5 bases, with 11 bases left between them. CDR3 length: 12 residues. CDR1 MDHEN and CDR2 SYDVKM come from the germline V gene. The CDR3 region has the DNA TGTGCCAGCACTGGAGGGTACGAGACCCAGTACTTC. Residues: CASTGGYETQYF.

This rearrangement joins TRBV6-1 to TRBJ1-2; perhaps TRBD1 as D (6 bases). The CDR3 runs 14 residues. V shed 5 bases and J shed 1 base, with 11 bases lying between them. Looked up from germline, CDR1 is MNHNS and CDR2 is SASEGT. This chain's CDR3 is CASSSDSHNYGYTF. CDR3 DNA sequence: TGTGCCAGCAGTTCGGACAGCCATAACTATGGCTACACCTTC.

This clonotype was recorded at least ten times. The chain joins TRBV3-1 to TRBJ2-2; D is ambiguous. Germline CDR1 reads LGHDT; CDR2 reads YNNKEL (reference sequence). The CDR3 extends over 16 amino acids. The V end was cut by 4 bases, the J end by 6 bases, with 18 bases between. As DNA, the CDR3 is TGTGCCAGCAGCCTGCGGTCTACTGCTAGTGCCGGGGAGCTGTTTTTT. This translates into CASSLRSTASAGELFF. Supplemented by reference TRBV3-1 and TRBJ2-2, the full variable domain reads DTAVSQTPKYLVTQMGNDKSIKCEQNLGHDTMYWYKQDSKKFLKIMFSYNNKELIINETVPNRFSPKSPDKAHLNLHINSLELGDSAVYFCASSLRSTASAGELFFGEGSRLTVL.

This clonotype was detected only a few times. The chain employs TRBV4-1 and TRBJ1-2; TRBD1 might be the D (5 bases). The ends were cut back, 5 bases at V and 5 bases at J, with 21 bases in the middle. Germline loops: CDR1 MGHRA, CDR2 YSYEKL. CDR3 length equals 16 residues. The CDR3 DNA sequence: TGCGCCAGCAGCTTAATTCCACAGGAGCTGGGGTATGGCTACACCTTC. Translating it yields CASSLIPQELGYGYTF.

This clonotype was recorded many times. The CDR3: CSAREGGANYGYTF. The CDR3 nucleotides read TGCAGTGCTAGAGAAGGAGGAGCTAACTATGGCTACACCTTC. This chain uses TRBV20-1 with TRBJ1-2; D not resolved. Between the trimmed V and J ends, which lost 0 bases and 0 bases, there was a span of 8 bases. CDR3 size: 14 residues. CDR1 is DFQATT, CDR2 SNEGSKA, per germline (reference sequence).

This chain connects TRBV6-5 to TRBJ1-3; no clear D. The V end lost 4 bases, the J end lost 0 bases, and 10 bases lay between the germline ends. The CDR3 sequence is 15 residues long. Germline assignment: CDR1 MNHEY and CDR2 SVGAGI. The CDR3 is CASSSSKSSGNTIYF. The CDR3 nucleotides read TGTGCCAGCAGTTCGTCAAAATCCTCTGGAAACACCATATATTTT.

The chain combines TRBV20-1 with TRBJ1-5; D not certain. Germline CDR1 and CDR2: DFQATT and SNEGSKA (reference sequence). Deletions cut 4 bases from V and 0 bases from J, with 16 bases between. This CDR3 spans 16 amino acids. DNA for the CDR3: TGCAGTGCTACACTGCTCAAGACGGATAGCAATCAGCCCCAGCATTTT. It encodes CSATLLKTDSNQPQHF.

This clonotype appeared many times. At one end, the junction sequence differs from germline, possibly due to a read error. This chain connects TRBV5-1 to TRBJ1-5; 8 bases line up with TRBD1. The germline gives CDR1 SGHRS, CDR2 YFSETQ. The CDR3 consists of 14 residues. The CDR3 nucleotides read TGTGCCAGCAGCGCGACAGGGGGCAATCAGCCCCAGCATTTT. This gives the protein CASSATGGNQPQHF.

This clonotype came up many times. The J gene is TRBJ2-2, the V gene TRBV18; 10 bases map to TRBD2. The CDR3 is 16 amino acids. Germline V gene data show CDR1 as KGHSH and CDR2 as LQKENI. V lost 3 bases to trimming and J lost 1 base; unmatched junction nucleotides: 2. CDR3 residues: CASSPRTSGNTGELFF. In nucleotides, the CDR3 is TGTGCCAGCTCACCGCGGACTAGCGGGAACACCGGGGAGCTGTTTTTT.

CDR3 residues: CASSRENGQGGNQPQHF. The CDR3 DNA follows: TGTGCCAGCTCACGGGAGAACGGACAGGGGGGCAATCAGCCCCAGCATTTT. The chain has TRBV18 and TRBJ1-5; 10 bases line up with TRBD1. Unmatched junction bases numbered 8, after V lost 4 bases and J lost 2 bases. Germline values: CDR1 KGHSH, CDR2 LQKENI. CDR3 size: 17 residues.

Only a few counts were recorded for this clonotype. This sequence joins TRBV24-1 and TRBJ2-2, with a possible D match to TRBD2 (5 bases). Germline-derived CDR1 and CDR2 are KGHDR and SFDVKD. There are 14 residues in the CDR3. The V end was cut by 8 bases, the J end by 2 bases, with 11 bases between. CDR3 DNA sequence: TGTGCCACCACTTCCGGACTCAACACCGGGGAGCTGTTTTTT. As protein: CATTSGLNTGELFF.